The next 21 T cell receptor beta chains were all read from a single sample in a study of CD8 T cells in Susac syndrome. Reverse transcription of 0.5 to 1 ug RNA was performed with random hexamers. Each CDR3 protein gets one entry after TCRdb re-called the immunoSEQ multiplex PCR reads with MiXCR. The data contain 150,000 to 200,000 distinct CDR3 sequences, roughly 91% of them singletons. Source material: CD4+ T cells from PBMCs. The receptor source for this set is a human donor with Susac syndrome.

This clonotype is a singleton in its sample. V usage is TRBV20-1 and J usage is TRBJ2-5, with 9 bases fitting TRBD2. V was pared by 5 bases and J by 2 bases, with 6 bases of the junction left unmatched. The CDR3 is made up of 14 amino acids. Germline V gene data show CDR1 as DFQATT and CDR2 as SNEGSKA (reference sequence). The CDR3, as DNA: TGCAGTGCTCAGGGCGGGGGGGCACAAGAGACCCAGTACTTC. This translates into CSAQGGGAQETQYF.

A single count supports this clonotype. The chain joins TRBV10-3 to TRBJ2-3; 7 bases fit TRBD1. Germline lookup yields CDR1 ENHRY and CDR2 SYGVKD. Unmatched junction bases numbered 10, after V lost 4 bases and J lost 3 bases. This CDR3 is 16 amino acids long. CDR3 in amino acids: CAISVDSGGSTDTQYF. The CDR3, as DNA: TGTGCCATCAGTGTAGATTCAGGGGGAAGTACAGATACGCAGTATTTT.

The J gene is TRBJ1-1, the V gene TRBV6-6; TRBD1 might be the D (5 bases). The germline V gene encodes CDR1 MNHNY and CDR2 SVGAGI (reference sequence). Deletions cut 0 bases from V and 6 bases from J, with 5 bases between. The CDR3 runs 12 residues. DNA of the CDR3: TGTGCCAGCAGTTACTCAGGGGCTGAAGCTTTCTTT. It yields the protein CASSYSGAEAFF.

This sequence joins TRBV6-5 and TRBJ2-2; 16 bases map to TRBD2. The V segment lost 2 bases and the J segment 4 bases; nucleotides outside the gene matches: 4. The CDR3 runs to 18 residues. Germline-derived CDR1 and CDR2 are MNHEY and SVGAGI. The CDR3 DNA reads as TGTGCCAGCAGTTACAGGGGACTAGCGGGGGGGGGCACCGGGGAGCTGTTTTTT. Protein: CASSYRGLAGGGTGELFF.

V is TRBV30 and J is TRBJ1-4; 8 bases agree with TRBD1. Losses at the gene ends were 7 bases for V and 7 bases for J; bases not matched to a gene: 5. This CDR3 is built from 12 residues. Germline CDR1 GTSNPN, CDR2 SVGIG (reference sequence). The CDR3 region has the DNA TGTGCCTCAGGGGACAGGCGTGAAAAACTGTTTTTT. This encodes CASGDRREKLFF. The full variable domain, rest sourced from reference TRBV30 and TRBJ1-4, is SQTIHQWPATLVQPVGSPLSLECTVEGTSNPNLYWYRQAAGRGLQLLFYSVGIGQISSEVPQNLSASRPQDRQFILSSKKLLLSDSGFYLCASGDRREKLFFGSGTQLSVL.

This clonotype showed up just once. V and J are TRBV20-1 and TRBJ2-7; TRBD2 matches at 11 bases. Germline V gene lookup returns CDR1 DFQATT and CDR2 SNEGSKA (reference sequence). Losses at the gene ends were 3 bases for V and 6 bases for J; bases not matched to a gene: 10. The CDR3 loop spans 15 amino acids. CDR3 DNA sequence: TGCAGTGCTAGGACAACTAGCGGGAGCCCAGGCGAGCAGTACTTC. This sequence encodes CSARTTSGSPGEQYF.

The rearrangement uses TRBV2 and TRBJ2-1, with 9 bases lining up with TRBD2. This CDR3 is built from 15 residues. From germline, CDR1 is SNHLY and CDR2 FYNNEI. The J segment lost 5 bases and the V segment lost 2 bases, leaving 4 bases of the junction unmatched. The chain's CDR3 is CASSERAGGNNEQFF. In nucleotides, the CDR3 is TGTGCCAGCAGTGAAAGGGCGGGAGGGAACAATGAGCAGTTCTTC.

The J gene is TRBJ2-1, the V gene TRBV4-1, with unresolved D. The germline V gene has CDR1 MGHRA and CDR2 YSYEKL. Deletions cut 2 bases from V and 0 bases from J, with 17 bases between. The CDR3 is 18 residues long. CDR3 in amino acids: CASSQRASGGSSYNEQFF. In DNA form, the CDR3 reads TGCGCCAGCAGCCAAAGGGCCTCCGGCGGCAGCTCCTACAATGAGCAGTTCTTC.

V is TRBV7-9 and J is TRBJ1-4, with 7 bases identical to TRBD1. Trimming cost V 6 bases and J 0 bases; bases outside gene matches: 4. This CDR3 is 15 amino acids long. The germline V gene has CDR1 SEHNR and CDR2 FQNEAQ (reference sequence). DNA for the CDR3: TGTGCCAGCAGAACAACAGGGGCAACTAATGAAAAACTGTTTTTT. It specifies CASRTTGATNEKLFF.

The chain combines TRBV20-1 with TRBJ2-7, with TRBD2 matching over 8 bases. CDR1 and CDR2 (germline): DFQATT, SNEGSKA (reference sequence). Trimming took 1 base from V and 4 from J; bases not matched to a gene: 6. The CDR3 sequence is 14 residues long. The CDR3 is CSARGRGAEYEQYF. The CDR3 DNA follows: TGCAGTGCTAGAGGGCGGGGGGCTGAATACGAGCAGTACTTC.

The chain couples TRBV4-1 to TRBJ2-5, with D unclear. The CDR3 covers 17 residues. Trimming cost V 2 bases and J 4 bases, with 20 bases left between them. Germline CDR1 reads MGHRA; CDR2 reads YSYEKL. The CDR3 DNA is TGCGCCAGCAGCCAACGCCCGGATCCGTGGTGGGGAGAGACCCAGTACTTC. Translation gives CASSQRPDPWWGETQYF.

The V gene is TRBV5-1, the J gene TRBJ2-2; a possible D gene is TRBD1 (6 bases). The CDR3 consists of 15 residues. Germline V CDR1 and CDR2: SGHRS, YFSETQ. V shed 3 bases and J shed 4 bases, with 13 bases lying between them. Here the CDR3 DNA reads TGCGCCAGCAGCTCCACGACAGGAGTCACCGGGGAGCTGTTTTTT. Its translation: CASSSTTGVTGELFF.

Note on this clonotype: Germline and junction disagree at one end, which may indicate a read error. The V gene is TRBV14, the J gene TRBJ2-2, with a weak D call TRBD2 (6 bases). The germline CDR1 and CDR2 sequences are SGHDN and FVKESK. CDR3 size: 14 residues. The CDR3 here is CASSRDSSLRELFF. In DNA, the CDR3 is TGTGCCAGTAGCCGGGACTCCAGTCTGAGGGAGCTGTTTTTT. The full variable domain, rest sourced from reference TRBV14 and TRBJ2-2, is EAGVTQFPSHSVIEKGQTVTLRCDPISGHDNLYWYRRVMGKEIKFLLHFVKESKQDESGMPNNRFLAERTGGTYSTLKVQPAELEDSGVYFCASSRDSSLRELFFGEGSRLTVL.

For the CDR3, the DNA is TGCGCCAGCAGCTGGAACGTGGGGGGGGAGACCCAGTACTTC. This codes for CASSWNVGGETQYF. V gene TRBV5-1 combines with J gene TRBJ2-5, with 7 bases that match TRBD2. The trim removed 3 bases at V and 5 bases at J, leaving 7 bases unmatched. CDR1 and CDR2 from the germline V gene are SGHRS and YFSETQ. The CDR3 contains 14 residues.

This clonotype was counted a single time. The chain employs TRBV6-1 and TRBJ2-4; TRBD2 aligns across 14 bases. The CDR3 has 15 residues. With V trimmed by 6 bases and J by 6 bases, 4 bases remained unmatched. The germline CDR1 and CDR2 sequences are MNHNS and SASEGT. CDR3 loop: CASRTSGGAGNIQYF. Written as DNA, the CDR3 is TGTGCCAGCAGGACTAGCGGGGGGGCCGGAAACATTCAGTACTTC.

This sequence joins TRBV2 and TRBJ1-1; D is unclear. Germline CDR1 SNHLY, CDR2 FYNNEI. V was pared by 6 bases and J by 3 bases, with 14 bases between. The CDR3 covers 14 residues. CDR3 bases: TGTGCCAGCAGCCTTTGGGCCACCGACACTGAAGCTTTCTTT. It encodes CASSLWATDTEAFF.

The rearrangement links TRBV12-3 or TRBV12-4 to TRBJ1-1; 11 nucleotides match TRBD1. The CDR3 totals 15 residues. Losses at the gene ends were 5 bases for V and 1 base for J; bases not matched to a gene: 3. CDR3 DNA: TGTGCCAGCAGTGGGACAGGGGGTGCGAACACTGAAGCTTTCTTT. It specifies CASSGTGGANTEAFF.

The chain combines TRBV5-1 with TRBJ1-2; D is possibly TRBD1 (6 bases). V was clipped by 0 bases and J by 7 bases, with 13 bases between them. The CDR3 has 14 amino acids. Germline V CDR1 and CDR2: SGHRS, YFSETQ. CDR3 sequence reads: CASSLGQGQPGYTF. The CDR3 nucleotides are TGCGCCAGCAGCTTGGGCCAGGGACAACCTGGCTACACCTTC.

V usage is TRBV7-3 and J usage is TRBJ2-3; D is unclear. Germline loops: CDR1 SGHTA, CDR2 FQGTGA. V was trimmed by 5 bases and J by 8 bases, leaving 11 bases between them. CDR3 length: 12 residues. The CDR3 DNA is TGTGCCAGCAGCGAGGTGTCGGGTACGCAGTATTTT. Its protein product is CASSEVSGTQYF.

In nucleotides, the CDR3 is TGTGCCTGGGTCAAAACAGGCCACGAGACCCAGTACTTC. It yields the protein CAWVKTGHETQYF. The chain employs TRBV30 and TRBJ2-5; tentatively, D is TRBD1 (5 bases). Germline lookup yields CDR1 GTSNPN and CDR2 SVGIG (reference sequence). With 5 bases removed from V and 5 bases from J, the gap between germline ends came to 15 bases. This CDR3 region has 13 residues.

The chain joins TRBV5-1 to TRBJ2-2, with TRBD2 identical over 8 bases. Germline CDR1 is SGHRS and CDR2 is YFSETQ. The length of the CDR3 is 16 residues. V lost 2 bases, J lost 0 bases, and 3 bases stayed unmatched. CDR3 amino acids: CASSFEAGANTGELFF. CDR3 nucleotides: TGCGCCAGCAGCTTCGAAGCGGGAGCGAACACCGGGGAGCTGTTTTTT. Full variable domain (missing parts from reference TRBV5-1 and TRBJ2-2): KAGVTQTPRYLIKTRGQQVTLSCSPISGHRSVSWYQQTPGQGLQFLFEYFSETQRNKGNFPGRFSGRQFSNSRSEMNVSTLELGDSALYLCASSFEAGANTGELFFGEGSRLTVL.